The present TCR beta chain was sequenced within a study of shared clonotypes between healthy human individuals. Here immunoSEQ multiplex PCR was the method, and the copy in TCRdb shows in-frame clones only, minus some. The sample yields about 990,000 clones, more than 75% seen once. General study findings and limits: Owing to a small donor count, the genetic and exposure-history diversity represented was limited.

Germline V gene lookup returns CDR1 MNHEY and CDR2 SVGAGI. The CDR3 has 13 residues. With 6 bases removed from V and 6 bases from J, the gap between germline ends came to 11 bases. Regarding this clone: Its antigen is unidentified.

The V gene is TRBV6-5, the J gene TRBJ1-4, with D possibly being TRBD1 (5 bases). Sequenced sample: memory CD4+ T cells from PBMCs. Subset here: CD45RA-negative fraction. This sequence was found in a young man in good health. Some clones in this sample may be carry-over from other donors' samples. The CDR3 DNA reads as TGTGCCAGCAGACGGGGGGTGGATGAAAAACTGTTTTTT. Translation: CASRRGVDEKLFF.